This TCR beta chain was profiled in a study of CD4 T cells in relation to SARS-CoV-2 and coronaviruses. The overall study: Crossreactive spike epitopes shared across donors were mapped to their HLA restriction.

Clones were sequenced by immunoSEQ multiplex PCR, and TCRdb holds only the in-frame ones, with some missing. The data contain fewer than 14,000 clones, 70% to 85% of them singletons. Before the COVID-19 pandemic, during about 2011-2019, CD4+ T cells were taken from unexposed donors. After about 11 days of culture, CD4+ T cells were isolated. Concerning this clone: What it binds is not known.

V lost 7 bases and J lost 1, with 16 bases in between. This CDR3 is built from 15 residues. Germline CDR1 and CDR2: MNHNY and SVGAGI (reference sequence). The J gene is TRBJ1-1, the V gene TRBV6-6; D is possibly TRBD1 (5 bases). This clonotype was obtained from a human donor in good health. Sequenced: CD4+ T cells from PBMCs, cultured in vitro. CDR3 sequence (DNA): TGTGCCAGCATTACGGGGCCCCCGAGGAACACTGAAGCTTTCTTT. Protein sequence: CASITGPPRNTEAFF.